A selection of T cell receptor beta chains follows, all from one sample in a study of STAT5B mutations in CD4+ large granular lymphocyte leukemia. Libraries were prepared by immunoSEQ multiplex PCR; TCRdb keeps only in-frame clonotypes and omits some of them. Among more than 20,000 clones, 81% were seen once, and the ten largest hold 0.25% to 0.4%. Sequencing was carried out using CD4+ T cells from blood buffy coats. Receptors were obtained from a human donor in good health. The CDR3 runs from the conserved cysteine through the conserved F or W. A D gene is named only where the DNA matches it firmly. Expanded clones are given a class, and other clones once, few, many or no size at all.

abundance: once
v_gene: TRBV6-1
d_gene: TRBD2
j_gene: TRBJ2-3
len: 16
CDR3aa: CASSEILAGGTDTQYF
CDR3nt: TGTGCCAGCAGTGAAATACTAGCGGGGGGCACAGATACGCAGTATTTT

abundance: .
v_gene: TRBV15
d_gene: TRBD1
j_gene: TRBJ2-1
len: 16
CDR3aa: CATSRDPGQGPHEQFF
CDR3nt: TGTGCCACCAGCAGAGATCCGGGACAGGGACCCCATGAGCAGTTCTTC

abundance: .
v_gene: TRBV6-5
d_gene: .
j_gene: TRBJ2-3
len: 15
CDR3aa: CASSYPPQYTDTQYF
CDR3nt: TGTGCCAGCAGTTATCCCCCGCAGTACACAGATACGCAGTATTTT

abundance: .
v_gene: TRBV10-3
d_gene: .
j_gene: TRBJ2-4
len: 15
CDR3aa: CAISESRQGKNIQYF
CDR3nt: TGTGCCATCAGTGAGTCACGGCAGGGAAAAAACATTCAGTACTTC

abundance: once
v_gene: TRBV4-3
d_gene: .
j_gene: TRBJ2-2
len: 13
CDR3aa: CASSQDGLLQLFF
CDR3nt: TGCGCCAGCAGCCAAGATGGCCTGCTCCAGCTGTTTTTT

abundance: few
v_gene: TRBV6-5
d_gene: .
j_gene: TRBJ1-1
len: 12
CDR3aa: CASGSVGTEAFF
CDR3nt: TGTGCCAGTGGGTCGGTCGGGACTGAAGCTTTCTTT

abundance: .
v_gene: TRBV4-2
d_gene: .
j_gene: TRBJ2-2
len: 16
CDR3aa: CASSPLTEMNTGELFF
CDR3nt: TGTGCCAGCAGCCCCTTGACAGAGATGAACACCGGGGAGCTGTTTTTT

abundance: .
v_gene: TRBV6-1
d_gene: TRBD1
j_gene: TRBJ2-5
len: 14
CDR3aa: CASSMGQGRETQYF
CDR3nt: TGTGCCAGCAGTATGGGACAGGGGAGAGAGACCCAGTACTTC

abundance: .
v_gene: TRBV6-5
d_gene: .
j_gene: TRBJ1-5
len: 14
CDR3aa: CASSYAGLAQPQHF
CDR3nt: TGTGCCAGCAGTTACGCCGGACTGGCGCAGCCCCAGCATTTT

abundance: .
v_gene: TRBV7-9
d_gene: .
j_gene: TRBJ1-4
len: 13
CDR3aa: CASSLVGGEKLFF
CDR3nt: TGTGCCAGCAGCTTAGTCGGGGGTGAAAAACTGTTTTTT

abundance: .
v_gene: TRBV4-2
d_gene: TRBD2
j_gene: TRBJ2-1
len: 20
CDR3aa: CASSQEVLAGASSSYNEQFF
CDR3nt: TGTGCCAGCAGCCAAGAGGTACTAGCGGGGGCCTCTAGCTCCTACAATGAGCAGTTCTTC

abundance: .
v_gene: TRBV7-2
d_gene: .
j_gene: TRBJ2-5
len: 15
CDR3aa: CASSSYQGIGETQYF
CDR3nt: TGTGCCAGCAGCTCCTATCAGGGGATAGGAGAGACCCAGTACTTC

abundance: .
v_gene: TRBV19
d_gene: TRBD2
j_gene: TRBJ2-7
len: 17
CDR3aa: CASSRGLAGEHSYEQYF
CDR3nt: TGTGCCAGTAGTAGGGGACTAGCGGGGGAACACTCCTACGAGCAGTACTTC

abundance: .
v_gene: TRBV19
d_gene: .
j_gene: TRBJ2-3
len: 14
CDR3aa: CASNWGRSGGTQYF
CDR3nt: TGTGCCAGTAATTGGGGCCGGAGCGGCGGTACGCAGTATTTT

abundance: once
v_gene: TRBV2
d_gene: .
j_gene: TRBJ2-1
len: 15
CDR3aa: CASSVEGAVYNEQFF
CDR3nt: TGTGCCAGCAGTGTGGAAGGGGCAGTCTACAATGAGCAGTTCTTC

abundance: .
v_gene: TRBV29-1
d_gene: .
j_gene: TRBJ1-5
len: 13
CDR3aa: CSVSTRRIGPQHF
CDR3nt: TGCAGCGTTTCGACACGGCGGATCGGGCCCCAGCATTTT

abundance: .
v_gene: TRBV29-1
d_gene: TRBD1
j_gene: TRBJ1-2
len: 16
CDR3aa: CSAWTGGLSGHYGYTF
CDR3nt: TGCAGCGCATGGACAGGGGGACTATCAGGGCACTATGGCTACACCTTC